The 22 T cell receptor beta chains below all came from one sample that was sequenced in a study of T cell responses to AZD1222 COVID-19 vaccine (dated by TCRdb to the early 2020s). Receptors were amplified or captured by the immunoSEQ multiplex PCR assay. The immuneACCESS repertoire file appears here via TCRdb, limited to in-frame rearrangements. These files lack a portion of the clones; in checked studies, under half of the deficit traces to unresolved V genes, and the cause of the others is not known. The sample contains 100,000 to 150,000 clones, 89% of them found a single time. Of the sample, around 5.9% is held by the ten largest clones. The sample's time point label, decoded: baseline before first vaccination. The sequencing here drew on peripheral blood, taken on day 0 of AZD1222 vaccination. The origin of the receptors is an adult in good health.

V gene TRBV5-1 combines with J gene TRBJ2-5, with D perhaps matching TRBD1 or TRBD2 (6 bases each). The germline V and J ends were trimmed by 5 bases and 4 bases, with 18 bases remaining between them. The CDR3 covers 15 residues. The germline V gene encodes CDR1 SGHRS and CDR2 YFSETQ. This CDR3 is CASRPVGGAGETQYF. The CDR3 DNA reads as TGCGCCAGCAGACCAGTGGGGGGCGCGGGAGAGACCCAGTACTTC.

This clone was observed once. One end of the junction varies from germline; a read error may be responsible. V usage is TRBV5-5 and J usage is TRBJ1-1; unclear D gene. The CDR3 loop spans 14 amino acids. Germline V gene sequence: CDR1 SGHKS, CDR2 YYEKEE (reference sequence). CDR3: CASSPRPDLPDAFF. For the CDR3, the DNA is TGTGCCAGCAGCCCCAGACCGGATTTACCTGACGCTTTCTTT.

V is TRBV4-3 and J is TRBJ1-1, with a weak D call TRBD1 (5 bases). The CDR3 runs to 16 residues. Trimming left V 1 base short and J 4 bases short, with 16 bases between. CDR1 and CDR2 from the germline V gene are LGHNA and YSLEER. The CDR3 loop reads CASSQGGVGFITEAFF. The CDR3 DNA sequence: TGCGCCAGCAGCCAAGGAGGGGTGGGTTTCATCACTGAAGCTTTCTTT.

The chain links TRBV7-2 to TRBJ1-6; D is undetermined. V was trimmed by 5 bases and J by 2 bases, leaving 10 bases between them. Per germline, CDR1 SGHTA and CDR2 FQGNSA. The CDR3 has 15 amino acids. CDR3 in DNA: TGTGCCAGCAGCCCTATTTCCACCTATAATTCACCCCTCCACTTT. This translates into CASSPISTYNSPLHF.

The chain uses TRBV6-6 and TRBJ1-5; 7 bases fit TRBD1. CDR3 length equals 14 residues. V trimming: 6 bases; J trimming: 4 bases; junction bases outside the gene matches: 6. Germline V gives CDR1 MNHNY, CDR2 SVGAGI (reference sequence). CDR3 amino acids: CASRTDRDNQPQHF. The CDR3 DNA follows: TGTGCCAGCAGGACCGACAGGGATAATCAGCCCCAGCATTTT.

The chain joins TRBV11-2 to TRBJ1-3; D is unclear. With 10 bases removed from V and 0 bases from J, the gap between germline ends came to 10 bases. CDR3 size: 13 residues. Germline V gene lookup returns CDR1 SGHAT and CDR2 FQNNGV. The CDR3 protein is CATGFHSGNTIYF. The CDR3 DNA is TGTGCCACCGGGTTTCACTCTGGAAACACCATATATTTT.

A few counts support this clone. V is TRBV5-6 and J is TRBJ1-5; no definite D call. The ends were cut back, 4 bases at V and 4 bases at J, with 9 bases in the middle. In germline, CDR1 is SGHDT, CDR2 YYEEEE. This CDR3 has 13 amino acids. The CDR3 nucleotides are TGTGCCAGCAGCGAGGGTTGGAATCAGCCCCAGCATTTT. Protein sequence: CASSEGWNQPQHF.

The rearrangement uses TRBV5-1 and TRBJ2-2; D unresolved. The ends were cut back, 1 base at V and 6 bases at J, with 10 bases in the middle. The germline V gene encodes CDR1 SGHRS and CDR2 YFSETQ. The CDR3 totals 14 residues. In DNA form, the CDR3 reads TGCGCCAGCAGCTTGTTAACTTCGCCCGGGGAGCTGTTTTTT. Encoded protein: CASSLLTSPGELFF.

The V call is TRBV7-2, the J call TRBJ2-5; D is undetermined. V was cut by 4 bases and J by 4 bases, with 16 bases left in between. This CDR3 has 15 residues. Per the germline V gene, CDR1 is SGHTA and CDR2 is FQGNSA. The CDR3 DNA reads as TGTGCCAGCAGCTCCACAGCGTGGTTGGGAGAGACCCAGTACTTC. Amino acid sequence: CASSSTAWLGETQYF.

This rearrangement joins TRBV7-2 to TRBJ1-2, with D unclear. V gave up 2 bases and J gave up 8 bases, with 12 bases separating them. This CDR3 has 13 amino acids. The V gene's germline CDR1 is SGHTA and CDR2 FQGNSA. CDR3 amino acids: CASSLRVKDGYTF. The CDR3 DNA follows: TGTGCCAGCAGCTTAAGGGTAAAAGACGGCTACACCTTC.

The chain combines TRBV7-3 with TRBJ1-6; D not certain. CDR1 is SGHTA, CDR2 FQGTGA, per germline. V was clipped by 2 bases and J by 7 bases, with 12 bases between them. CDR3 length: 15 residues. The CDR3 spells CASSLSGSGNSPLHF. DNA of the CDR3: TGTGCCAGCAGCTTATCGGGTTCTGGCAATTCACCCCTCCACTTT.

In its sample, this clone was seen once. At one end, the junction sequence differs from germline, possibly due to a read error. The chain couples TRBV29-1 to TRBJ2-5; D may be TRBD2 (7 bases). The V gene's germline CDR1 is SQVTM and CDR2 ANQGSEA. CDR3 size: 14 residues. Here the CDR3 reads CSVEGGGALETLYF. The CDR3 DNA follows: TGCAGCGTTGAGGGAGGGGGAGCGCTGGAGACCCTGTACTTC.

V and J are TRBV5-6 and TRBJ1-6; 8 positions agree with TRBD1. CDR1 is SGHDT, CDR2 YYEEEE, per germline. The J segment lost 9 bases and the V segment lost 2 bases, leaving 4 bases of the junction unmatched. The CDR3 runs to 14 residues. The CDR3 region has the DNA TGTGCCAGCAGCTTCGGAACAGGGGGTTCACCCCTCCACTTT. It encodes CASSFGTGGSPLHF.

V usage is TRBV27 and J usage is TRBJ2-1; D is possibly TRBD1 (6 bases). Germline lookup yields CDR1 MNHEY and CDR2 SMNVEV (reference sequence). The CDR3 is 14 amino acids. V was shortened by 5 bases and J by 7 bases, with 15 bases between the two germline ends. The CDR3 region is CASSPLGGANEQFF. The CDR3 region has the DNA TGTGCCAGCAGTCCCCTTGGGGGCGCGAATGAGCAGTTCTTC.

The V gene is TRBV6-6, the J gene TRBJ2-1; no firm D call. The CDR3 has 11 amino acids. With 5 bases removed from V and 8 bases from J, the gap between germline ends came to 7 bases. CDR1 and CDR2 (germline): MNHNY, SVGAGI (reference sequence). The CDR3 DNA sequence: TGTGCCAGCAGTACCAGCTATGAGCAGTTCTTC. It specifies CASSTSYEQFF.

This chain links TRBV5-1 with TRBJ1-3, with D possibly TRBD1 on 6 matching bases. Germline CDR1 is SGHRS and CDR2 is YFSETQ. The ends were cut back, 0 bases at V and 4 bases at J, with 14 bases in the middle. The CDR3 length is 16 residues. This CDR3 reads CASSLESGRGGNTIYF. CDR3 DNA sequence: TGCGCCAGCAGCTTGGAGTCCGGCAGGGGAGGAAACACCATATATTTT.

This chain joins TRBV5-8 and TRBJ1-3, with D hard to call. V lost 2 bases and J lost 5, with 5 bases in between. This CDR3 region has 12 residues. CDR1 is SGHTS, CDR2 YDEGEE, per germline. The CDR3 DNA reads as TGTGCCAGCAGCTTTAGCCGAAACACCATATATTTT. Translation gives CASSFSRNTIYF.

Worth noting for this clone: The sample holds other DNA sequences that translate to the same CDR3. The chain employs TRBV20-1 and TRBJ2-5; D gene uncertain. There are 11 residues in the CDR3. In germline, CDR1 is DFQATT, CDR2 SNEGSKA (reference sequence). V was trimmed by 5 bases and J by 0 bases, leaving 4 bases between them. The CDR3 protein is CSALYQETQYF. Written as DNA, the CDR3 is TGCAGTGCTCTGTACCAAGAGACCCAGTACTTC.

CDR3 amino acids: CASSTTSGAGDTEAFF. CDR3 DNA: TGTGCCAGTAGTACCACATCAGGGGCAGGGGACACTGAAGCTTTCTTT. This sequence joins TRBV19 and TRBJ1-1, with D tentatively TRBD1 (6 bases). Trimming removed 4 bases at V and 3 bases at J, with 18 bases between. Germline V gene lookup returns CDR1 LNHDA and CDR2 SQIVND (reference sequence). CDR3 length: 16 amino acids.

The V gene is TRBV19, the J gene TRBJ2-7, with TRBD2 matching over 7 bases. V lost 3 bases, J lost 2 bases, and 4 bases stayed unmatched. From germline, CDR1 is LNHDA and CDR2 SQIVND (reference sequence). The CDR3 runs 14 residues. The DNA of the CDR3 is TGTGCCAGTAGTATGGGGACTACCACCTACGAGCAGTACTTC. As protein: CASSMGTTTYEQYF.

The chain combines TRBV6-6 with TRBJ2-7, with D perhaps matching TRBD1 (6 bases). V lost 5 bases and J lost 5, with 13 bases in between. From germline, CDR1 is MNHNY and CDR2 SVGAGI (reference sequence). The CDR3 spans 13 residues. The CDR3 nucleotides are TGTGCCAGCAGTAACACAGGGAGACACGAGCAGTACTTC. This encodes CASSNTGRHEQYF.

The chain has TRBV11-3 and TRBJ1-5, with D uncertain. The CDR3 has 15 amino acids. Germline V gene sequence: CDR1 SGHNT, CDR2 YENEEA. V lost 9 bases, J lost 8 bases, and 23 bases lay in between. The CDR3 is CARFSTRRKREPQHF. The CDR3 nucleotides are TGTGCCAGATTTTCCACCCGGAGAAAAAGGGAGCCCCAGCATTTT.